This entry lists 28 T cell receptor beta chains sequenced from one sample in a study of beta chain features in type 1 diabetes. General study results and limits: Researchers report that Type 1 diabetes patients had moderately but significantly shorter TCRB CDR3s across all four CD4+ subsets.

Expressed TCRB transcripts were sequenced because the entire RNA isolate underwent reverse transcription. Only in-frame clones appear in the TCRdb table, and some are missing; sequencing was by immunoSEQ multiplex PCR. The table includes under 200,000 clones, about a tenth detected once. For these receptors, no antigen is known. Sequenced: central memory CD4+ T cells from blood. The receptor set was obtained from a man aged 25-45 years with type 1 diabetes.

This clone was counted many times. The CDR3 bases are TGTGCCAGCAGCGCCCGACCTAGGATGAGCAATGAGCAGTTCTTC. Translated, it gives CASSARPRMSNEQFF. The rearrangement joins TRBV7-9 to TRBJ2-1; D call uncertain. The CDR3 runs 15 residues. Germline CDR1 and CDR2: SEHNR and FQNEAQ (reference sequence). With 5 bases removed from V and 6 bases from J, the gap between germline ends came to 17 bases.

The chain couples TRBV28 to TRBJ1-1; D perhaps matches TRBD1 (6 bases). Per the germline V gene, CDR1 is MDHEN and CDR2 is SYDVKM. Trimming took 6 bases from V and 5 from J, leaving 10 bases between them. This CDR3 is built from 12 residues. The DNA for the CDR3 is TGTGCCAGCAGCCAAACAGGGACTGAAGCTTTCTTT. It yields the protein CASSQTGTEAFF.

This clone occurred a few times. The CDR3 region is CASSPSGTSGLLAKNIQYF. The CDR3 DNA sequence: TGTGCCAGCAGCCCCTCCGGGACTAGCGGACTGTTAGCCAAAAACATTCAGTACTTC. The V and J genes are TRBV9 and TRBJ2-4, with 11 bases that match TRBD2. CDR3 length: 19 residues. Germline V CDR1 and CDR2: SGDLS, YYNGEE. V trimming: 4 bases; J trimming: 0 bases; junction bases outside the gene matches: 12.

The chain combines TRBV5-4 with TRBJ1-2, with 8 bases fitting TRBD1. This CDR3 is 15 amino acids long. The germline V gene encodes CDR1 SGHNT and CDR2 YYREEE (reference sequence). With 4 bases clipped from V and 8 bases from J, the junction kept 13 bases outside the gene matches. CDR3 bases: TGTGCCAGCAGCGACAGACAACAGGGGGTGGGGGGCTACACCTTC. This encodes CASSDRQQGVGGYTF.

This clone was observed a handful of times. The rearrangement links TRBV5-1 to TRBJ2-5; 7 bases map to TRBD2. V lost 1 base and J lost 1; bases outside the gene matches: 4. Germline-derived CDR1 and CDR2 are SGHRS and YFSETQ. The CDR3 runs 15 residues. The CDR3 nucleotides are TGCGCCAGCAGCTTGCGGGCTAGCGGCCAAGAGACCCAGTACTTC. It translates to CASSLRASGQETQYF. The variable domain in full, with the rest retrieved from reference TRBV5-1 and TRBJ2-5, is KAGVTQTPRYLIKTRGQQVTLSCSPISGHRSVSWYQQTPGQGLQFLFEYFSETQRNKGNFPGRFSGRQFSNSRSEMNVSTLELGDSALYLCASSLRASGQETQYFGPGTRLLVL.

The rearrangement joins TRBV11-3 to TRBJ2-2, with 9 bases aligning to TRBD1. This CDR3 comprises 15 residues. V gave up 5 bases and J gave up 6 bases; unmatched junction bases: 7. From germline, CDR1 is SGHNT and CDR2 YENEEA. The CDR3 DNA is TGTGCCAGCAGCCCGGGACAGGGTTCACCCGGGGAGCTGTTTTTT. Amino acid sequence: CASSPGQGSPGELFF.

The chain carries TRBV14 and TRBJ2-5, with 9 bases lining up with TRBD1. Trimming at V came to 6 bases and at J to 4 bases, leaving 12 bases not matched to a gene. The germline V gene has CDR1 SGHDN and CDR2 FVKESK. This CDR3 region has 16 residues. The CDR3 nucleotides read TGTGCCAGCAGGGAAACCGGGACAGGGCATCCAGAGACCCAGTACTTC. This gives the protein CASRETGTGHPETQYF.

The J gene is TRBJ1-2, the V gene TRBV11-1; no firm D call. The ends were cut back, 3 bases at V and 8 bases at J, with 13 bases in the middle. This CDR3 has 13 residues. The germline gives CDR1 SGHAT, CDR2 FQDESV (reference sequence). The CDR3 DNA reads TGTGCCAGCAGCTTCCAGGTTCGGGAAGGCTACACCTTC. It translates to CASSFQVREGYTF.

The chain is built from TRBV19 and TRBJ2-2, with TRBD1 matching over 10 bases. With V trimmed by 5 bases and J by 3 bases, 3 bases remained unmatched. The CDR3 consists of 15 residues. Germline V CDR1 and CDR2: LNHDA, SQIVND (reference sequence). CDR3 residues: CASSWGQGYTGELFF. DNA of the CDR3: TGTGCCAGTAGTTGGGGACAGGGGTACACCGGGGAGCTGTTTTTT.

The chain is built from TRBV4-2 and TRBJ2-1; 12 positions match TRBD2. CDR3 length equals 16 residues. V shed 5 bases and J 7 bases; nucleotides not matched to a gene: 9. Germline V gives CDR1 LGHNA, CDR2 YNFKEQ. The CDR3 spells CASSLRLAGASNEQFF. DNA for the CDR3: TGTGCCAGCAGCTTGCGACTAGCGGGAGCAAGTAATGAGCAGTTCTTC.

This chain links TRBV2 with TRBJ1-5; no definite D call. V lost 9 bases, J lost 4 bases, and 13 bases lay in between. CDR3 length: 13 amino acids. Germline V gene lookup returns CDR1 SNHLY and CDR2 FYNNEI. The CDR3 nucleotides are TGTGCCAGTGTCCGGGATTTAAATCAGCCCCAGCATTTT. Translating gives CASVRDLNQPQHF.

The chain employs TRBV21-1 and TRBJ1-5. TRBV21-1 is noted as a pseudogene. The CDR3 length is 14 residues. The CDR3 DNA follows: TGTGCCAGCAGCCCCGTCTATAGCAATCAGCCCCAGCATTTT. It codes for CASSPVYSNQPQHF.

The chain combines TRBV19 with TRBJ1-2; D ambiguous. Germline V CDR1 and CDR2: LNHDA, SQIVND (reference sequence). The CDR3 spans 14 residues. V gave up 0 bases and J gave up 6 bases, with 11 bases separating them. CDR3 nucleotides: TGTGCCAGTAGTATAGAACGAGCAACGCATGGCTACACCTTC. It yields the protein CASSIERATHGYTF.

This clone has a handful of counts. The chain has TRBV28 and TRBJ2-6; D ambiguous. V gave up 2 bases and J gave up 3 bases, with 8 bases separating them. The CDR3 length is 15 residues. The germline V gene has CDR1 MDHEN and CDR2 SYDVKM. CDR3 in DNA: TGTGCCAGCAGTTTACTCCGAGATGGGGCCAACGTCCTGACTTTC. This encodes CASSLLRDGANVLTF.

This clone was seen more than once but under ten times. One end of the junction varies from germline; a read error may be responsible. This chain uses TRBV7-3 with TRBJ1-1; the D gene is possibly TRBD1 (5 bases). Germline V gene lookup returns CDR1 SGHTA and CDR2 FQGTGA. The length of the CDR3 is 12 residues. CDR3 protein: CASSSNRGGVLF. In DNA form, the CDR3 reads TGTGCCAGCAGCTCTAACCGCGGGGGGGTCCTCTTT.

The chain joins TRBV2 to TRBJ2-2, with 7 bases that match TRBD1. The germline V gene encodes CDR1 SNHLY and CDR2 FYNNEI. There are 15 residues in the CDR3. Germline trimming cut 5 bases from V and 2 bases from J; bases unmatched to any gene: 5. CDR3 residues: CASSPTGANTGELFF. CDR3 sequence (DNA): TGTGCCAGCAGTCCTACAGGGGCCAACACCGGGGAGCTGTTTTTT.

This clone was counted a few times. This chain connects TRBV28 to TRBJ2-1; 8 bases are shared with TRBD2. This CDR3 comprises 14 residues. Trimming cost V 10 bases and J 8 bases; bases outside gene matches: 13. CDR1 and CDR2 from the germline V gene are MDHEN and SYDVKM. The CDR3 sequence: CATDGTRGVYEQFF. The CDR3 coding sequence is TGTGCCACAGACGGGACTAGAGGTGTGTATGAGCAGTTCTTC.

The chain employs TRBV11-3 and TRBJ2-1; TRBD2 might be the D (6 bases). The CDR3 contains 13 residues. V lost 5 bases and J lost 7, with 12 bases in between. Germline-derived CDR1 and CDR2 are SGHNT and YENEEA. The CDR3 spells CASSPIGRNEQFF. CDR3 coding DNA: TGTGCCAGCAGCCCAATAGGGAGGAATGAGCAGTTCTTC.

The CDR3 region has the DNA TGTGCCAGCAGCCAAGATTCAGGGAGCTACACCTTC. Translation gives CASSQDSGSYTF. The rearrangement links TRBV5-4 to TRBJ1-2; a weak D match, TRBD1 (5 bases). The CDR3 is made up of 12 amino acids. From germline, CDR1 is SGHNT and CDR2 YYREEE (reference sequence). Trimming removed 4 bases at V and 9 bases at J, with 13 bases between.

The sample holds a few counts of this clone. The CDR3 nucleotides are TGTGCCAGCAGCTTGCAGGGACAGGCCGGGGAGCTGTTTTTT. This gives the protein CASSLQGQAGELFF. The chain carries TRBV7-9 and TRBJ2-2; 8 nucleotides match TRBD1. The CDR3 is 14 residues long. Germline V gene data show CDR1 as SEHNR and CDR2 as FQNEAQ (reference sequence). Losses at the gene ends were 3 bases for V and 6 bases for J; bases not matched to a gene: 3.

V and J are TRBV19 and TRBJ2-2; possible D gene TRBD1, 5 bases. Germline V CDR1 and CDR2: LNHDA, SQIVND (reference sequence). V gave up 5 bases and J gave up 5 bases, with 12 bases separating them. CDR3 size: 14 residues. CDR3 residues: CASSWQGRTGELFF. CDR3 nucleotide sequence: TGTGCCAGTAGTTGGCAGGGTCGAACCGGGGAGCTGTTTTTT.

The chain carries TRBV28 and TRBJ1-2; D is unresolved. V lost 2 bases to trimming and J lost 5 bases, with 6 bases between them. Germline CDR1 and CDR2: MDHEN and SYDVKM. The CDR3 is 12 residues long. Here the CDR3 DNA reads TGTGCCAGCAGTTTACCGTTATATGGCTACACCTTC. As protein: CASSLPLYGYTF.

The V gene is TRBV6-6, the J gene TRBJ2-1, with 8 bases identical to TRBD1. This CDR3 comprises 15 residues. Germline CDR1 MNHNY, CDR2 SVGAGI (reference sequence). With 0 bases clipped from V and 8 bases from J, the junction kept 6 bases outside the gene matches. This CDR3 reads CASSYSRAGGHEQFF. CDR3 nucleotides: TGTGCCAGCAGTTACTCTAGAGCAGGGGGCCATGAGCAGTTCTTC.

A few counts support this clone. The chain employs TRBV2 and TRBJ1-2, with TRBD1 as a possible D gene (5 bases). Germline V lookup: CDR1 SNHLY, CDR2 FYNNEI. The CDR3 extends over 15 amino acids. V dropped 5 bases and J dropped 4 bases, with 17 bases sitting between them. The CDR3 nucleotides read TGTGCCAGCAGTTCCACAGGTGCCTATTCCTATGGCTACACCTTC. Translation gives CASSSTGAYSYGYTF.

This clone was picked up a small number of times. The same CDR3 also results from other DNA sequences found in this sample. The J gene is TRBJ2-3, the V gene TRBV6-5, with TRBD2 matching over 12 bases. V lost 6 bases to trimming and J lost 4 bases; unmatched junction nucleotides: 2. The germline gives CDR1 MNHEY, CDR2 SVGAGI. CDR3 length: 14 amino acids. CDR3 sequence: CASRRLAGADTQYF. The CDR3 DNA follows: TGTGCCAGCAGGAGACTAGCGGGAGCAGATACGCAGTATTTT.

The CDR3 region is CASSIGGYNEQFF. In DNA form, the CDR3 reads TGTGCCAGTAGTATAGGAGGATACAATGAGCAGTTCTTC. This rearrangement joins TRBV19 to TRBJ2-1; no clear D gene. Trimming pared 1 base from V and 4 bases from J, leaving 5 bases between. The CDR3 sequence is 13 residues long. From germline, CDR1 is LNHDA and CDR2 SQIVND (reference sequence).

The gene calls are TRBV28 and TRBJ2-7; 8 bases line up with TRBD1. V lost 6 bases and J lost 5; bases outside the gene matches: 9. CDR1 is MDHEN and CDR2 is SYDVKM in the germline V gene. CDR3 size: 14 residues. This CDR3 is CASRVTGALNEQYF. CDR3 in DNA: TGTGCCAGCAGGGTGACAGGGGCCCTTAACGAGCAGTACTTC.

CDR3 protein: CASRLAGPNYNEQFF. The DNA of the CDR3 is TGTGCCAGCAGGCTAGCGGGACCGAATTACAATGAGCAGTTCTTC. V usage is TRBV6-1 and J usage is TRBJ2-1, with TRBD2 matching over 9 bases. Germline CDR1 reads MNHNS; CDR2 reads SASEGT. The CDR3 extends over 15 amino acids. V trimming: 6 bases; J trimming: 4 bases; junction bases outside the gene matches: 7.